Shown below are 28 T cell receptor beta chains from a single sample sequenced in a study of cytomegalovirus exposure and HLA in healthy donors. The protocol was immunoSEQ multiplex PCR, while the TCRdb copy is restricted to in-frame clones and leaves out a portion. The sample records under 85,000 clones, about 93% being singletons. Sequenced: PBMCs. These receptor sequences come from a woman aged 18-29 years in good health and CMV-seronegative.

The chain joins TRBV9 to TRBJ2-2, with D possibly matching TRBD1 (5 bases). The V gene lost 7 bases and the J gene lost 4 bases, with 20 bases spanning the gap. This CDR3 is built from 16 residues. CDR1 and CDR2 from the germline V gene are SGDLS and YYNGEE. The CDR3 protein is CASGSLLRDVTGELFF. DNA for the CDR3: TGTGCCAGCGGCAGCCTGCTCAGGGATGTCACCGGGGAGCTGTTTTTT.

The CDR3 nucleotides read TGTGCCAGCACCTTAGCGGGAGGGCCCATCGAGCAGTACTTC. Its protein product is CASTLAGGPIEQYF. This chain joins TRBV2 and TRBJ2-7, with 11 bases fitting TRBD2. This CDR3 is built from 14 residues. J lost 6 bases, V lost 7 bases, and 8 bases had no gene match. Germline CDR1 is SNHLY and CDR2 is FYNNEI.

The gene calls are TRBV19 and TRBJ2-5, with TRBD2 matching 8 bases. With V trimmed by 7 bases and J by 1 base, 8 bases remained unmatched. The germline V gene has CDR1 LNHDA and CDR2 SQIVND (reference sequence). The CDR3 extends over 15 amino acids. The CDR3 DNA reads TGTGCCAGTATGGGGATCGCGGGGGGCCAAGAGACCCAGTACTTC. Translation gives CASMGIAGGQETQYF.

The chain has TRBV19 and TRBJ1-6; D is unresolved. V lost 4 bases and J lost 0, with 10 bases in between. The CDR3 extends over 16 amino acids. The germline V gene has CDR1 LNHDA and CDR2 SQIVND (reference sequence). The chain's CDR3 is CASSSFTSSYNSPLHF. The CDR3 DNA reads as TGTGCCAGTAGTAGCTTCACGAGCTCCTATAATTCACCCCTCCACTTT.

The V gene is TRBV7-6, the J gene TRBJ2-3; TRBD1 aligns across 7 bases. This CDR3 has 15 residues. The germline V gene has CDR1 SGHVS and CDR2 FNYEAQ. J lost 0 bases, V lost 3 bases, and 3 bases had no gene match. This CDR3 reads CASSLETGSTDTQYF. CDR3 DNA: TGTGCCAGCAGCTTGGAGACAGGGAGCACAGATACGCAGTATTTT.

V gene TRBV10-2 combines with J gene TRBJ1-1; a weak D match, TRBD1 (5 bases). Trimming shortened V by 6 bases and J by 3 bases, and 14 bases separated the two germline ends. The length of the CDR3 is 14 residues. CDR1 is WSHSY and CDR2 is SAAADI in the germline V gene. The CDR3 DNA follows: TGCGCCAGCAGCTCACAGGCGGGGGACACTGAAGCTTTCTTT. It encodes CASSSQAGDTEAFF.

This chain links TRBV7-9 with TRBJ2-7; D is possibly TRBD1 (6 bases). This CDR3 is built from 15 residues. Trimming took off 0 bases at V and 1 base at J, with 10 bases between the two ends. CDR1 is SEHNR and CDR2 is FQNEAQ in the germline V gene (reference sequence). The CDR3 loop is CASSLALGGSYEQYF. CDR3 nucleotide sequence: TGTGCCAGCAGCTTAGCGCTAGGGGGTTCCTACGAGCAGTACTTC. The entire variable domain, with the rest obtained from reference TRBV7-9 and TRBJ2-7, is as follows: DTGVSQNPRHKITKRGQNVTFRCDPISEHNRLYWYRQTLGQGPEFLTYFQNEAQLEKSRLLSDRFSAERPKGSFSTLEIQRTEQGDSAMYLCASSLALGGSYEQYFGPGTRLTVT.

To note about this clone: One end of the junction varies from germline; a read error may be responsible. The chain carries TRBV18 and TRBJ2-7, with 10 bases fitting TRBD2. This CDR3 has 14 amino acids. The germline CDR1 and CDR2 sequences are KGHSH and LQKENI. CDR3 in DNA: TGTGCCAGCTCACACCCCGAACTTCTAGCGGGAGAGCACTTC. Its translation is CASSHPELLAGEHF.

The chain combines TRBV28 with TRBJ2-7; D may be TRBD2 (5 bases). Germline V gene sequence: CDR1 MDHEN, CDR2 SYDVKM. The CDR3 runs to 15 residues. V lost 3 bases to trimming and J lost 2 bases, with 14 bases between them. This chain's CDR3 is CASSFLSGNAYEQYF. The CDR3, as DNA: TGTGCCAGCAGTTTCTTATCCGGGAACGCCTACGAGCAGTACTTC.

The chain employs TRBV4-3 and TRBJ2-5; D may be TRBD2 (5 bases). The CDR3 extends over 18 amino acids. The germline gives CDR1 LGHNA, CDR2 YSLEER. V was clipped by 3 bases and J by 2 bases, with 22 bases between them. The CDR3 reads CASSQRYDGPEAQETQYF. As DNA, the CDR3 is TGCGCCAGCAGCCAGAGATACGACGGGCCGGAGGCGCAAGAGACCCAGTACTTC.

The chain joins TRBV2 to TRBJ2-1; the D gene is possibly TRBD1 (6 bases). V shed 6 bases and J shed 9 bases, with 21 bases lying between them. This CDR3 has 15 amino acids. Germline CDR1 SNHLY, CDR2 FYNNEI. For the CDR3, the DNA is TGTGCCAGCAGCGACACCATAACAGGGTTAGGTGAGCAGTTCTTC. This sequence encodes CASSDTITGLGEQFF.

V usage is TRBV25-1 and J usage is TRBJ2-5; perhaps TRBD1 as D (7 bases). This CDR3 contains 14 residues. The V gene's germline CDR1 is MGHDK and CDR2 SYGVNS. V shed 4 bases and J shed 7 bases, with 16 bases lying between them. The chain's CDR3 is CASSGTGEVATQYF. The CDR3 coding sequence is TGTGCCAGCAGTGGTACAGGGGAGGTGGCGACCCAGTACTTC.

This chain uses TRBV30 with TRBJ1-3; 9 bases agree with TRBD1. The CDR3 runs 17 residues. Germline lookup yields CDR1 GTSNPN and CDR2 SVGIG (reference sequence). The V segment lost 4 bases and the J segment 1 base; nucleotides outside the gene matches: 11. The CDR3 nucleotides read TGTGCCTGGAATACGGGACAGGGAAAGAGTTCTGGAAACACCATATATTTT. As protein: CAWNTGQGKSSGNTIYF. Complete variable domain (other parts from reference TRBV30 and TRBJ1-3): SQTIHQWPATLVQPVGSPLSLECTVEGTSNPNLYWYRQAAGRGLQLLFYSVGIGQISSEVPQNLSASRPQDRQFILSSKKLLLSDSGFYLCAWNTGQGKSSGNTIYFGEGSWLTVV.

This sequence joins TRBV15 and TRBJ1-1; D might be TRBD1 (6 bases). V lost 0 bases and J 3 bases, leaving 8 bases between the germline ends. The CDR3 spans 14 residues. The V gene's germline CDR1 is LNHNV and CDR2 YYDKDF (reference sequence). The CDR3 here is CATSRDAGDTEAFF. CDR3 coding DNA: TGTGCCACCAGCAGAGATGCAGGGGACACTGAAGCTTTCTTT.

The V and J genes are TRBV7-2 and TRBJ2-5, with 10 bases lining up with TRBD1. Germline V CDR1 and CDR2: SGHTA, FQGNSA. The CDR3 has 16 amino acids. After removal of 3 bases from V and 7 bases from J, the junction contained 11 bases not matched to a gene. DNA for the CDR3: TGTGCCAGCAGCTTGACAGGGGGCCCACCCCCAGTGACCCAGTACTTC. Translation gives CASSLTGGPPPVTQYF.

In nucleotides, the CDR3 is TGTGCCAGCAGCTTAGGGATGCCAGGGGCCGCCGGGGAGCTGTTTTTT. It encodes CASSLGMPGAAGELFF. V and J are TRBV7-2 and TRBJ2-2, with a weak D call TRBD1 (6 bases). Trimming removed 1 base from V and 6 bases from J, with 15 bases in between. Germline lookup yields CDR1 SGHTA and CDR2 FQGNSA. The length of the CDR3 is 16 residues. Using reference TRBV7-2 and TRBJ2-2 for the parts outside the CDR3, the full variable domain is GAGVSQSPSNKVTEKGKDVELRCDPISGHTALYWYRQSLGQGLEFLIYFQGNSAPDKSGLPSDRFSAERTGGSVSTLTIQRTQQEDSAVYLCASSLGMPGAAGELFFGEGSRLTVL.

The CDR3 DNA follows: TGTGCCATCAGTGGGCAGATGAACACTGAAGCTTTCTTT. Encoded protein: CAISGQMNTEAFF. The gene calls are TRBV10-3 and TRBJ1-1; no reliable D call. The CDR3 is made up of 13 amino acids. Trimming left V 4 bases short and J 0 bases short, with 6 bases between. Germline V gene data show CDR1 as ENHRY and CDR2 as SYGVKD.

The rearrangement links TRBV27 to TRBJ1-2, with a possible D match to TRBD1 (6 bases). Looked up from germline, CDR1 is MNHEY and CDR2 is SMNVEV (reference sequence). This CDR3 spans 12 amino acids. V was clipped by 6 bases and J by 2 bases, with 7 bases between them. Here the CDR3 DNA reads TGTGCCAGCAGCGGGACAAACTATGGCTACACCTTC. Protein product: CASSGTNYGYTF.

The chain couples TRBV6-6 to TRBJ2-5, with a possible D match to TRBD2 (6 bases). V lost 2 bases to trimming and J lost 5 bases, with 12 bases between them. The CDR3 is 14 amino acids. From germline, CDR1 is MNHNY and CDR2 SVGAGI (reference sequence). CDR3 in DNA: TGTGCCAGCAGTTACGTTGGCGGGGTGGAGACCCAGTACTTC. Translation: CASSYVGGVETQYF.

The CDR3 sequence: CAWTSGSPDTQYF. As DNA, the CDR3 is TGTGCCTGGACTAGCGGGAGCCCAGATACGCAGTATTTT. The chain carries TRBV30 and TRBJ2-3; 10 nucleotides line up with TRBD2. The CDR3 has 13 amino acids. Germline values: CDR1 GTSNPN, CDR2 SVGIG (reference sequence). Trimming took 4 bases from V and 4 from J; bases not matched to a gene: 2.

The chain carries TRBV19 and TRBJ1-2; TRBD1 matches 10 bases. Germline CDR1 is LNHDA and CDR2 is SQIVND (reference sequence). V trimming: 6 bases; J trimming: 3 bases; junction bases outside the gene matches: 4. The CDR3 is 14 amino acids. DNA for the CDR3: TGTGCCAGTAGCGTGACAGGGGGCGACTATGGCTACACCTTC. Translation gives CASSVTGGDYGYTF.

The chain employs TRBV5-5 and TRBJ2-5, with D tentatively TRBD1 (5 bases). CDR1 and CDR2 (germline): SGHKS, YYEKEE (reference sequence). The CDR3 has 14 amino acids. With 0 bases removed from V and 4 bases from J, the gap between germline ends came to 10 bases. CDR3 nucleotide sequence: TGTGCCAGCAGCTTGGGATCAGGGTTAGAGACCCAGTACTTC. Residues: CASSLGSGLETQYF. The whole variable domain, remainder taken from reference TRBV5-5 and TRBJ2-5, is DAGVTQSPTHLIKTRGQQVTLRCSPISGHKSVSWYQQVLGQGPQFIFQYYEKEERGRGNFPDRFSARQFPNYSSELNVNALLLGDSALYLCASSLGSGLETQYFGPGTRLLVL.

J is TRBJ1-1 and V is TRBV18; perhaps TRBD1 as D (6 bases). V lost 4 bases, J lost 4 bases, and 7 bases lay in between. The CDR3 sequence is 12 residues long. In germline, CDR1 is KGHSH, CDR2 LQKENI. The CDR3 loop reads CASSRGGTEAFF. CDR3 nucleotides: TGTGCCAGCTCACGAGGGGGCACTGAAGCTTTCTTT.

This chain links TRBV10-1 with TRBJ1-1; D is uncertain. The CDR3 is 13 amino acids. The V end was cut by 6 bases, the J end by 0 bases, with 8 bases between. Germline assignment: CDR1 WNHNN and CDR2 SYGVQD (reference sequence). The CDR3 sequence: CASRREMNTEAFF. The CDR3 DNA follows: TGCGCCAGCAGACGGGAGATGAACACTGAAGCTTTCTTT.

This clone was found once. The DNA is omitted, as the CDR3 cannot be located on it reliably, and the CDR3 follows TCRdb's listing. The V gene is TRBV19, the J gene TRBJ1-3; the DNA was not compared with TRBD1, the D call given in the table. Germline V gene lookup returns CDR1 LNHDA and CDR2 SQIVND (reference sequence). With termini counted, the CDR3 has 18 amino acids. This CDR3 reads CASSIFSQGAFFGNTIYF.

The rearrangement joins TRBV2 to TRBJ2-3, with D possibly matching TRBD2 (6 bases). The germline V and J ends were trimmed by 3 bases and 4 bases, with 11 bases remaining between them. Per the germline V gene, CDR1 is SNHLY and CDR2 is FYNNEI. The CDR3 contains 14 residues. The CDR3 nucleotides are TGTGCCAGCAGTGAGACTAGAAGCCCAGATACGCAGTATTTT. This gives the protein CASSETRSPDTQYF.

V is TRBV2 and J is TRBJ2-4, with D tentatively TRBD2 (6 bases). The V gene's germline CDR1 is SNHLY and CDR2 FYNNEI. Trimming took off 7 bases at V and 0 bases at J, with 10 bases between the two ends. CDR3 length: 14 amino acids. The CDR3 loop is CASKPGLAKNIQYF. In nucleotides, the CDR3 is TGTGCCAGCAAACCGGGACTAGCCAAAAACATTCAGTACTTC.

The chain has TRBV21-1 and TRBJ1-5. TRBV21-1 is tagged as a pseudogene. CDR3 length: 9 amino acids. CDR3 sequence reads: CAGSRPQHF. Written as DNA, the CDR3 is TGTGCTGGGAGCCGGCCCCAGCATTTT.